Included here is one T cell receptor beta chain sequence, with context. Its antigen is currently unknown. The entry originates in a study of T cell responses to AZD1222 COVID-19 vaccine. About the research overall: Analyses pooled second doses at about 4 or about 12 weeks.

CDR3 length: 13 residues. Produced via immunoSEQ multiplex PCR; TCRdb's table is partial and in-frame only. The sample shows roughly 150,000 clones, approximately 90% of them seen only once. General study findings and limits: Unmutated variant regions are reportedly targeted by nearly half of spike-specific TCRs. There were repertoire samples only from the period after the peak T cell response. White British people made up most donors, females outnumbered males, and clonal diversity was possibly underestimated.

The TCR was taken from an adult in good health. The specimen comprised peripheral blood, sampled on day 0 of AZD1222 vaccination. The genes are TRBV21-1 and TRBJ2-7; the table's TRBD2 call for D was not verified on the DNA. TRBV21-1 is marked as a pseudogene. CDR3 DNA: TGTGCCAGCAGCAGGGGGGGAAGGGGCGAGCAGTACTTC. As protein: CASSRGGRGEQYF.